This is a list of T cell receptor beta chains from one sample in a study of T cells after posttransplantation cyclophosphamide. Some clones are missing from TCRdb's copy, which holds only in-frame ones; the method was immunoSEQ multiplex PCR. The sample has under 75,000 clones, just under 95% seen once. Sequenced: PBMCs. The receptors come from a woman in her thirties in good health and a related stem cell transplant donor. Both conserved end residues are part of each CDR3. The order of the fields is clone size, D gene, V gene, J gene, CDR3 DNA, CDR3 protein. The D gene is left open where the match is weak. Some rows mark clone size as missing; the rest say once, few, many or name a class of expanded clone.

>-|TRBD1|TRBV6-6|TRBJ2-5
TGTGCCAGCAGTTACTCGAAGGGGGCAGGGGAGACCCAGTACTTC
CASSYSKGAGETQYF
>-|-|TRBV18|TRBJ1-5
TGTGCCAGCTCACCACAGGGGTACAATCAGCCCCAGCATTTT
CASSPQGYNQPQHF
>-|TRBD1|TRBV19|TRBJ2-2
TGTGCCAGTAGGGAAATGGACAGGGTCGGGGAGCTGTTTTTT
CASREMDRVGELFF
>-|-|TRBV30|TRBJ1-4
TGTGCCTGGAGTGTCGGGGGCAGTAATAATGAAAAACTGTTTTTT
CAWSVGGSNNEKLFF
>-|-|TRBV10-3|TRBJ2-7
TGTGCCACCACGAACGGGACACAGCTCTACGAGCAGTACTTC
CATTNGTQLYEQYF
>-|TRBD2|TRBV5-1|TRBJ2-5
TGCGCCAGCAGCCGAAATAGCGGGGGTGTTCAAGAGACCCAGTACTTC
CASSRNSGGVQETQYF
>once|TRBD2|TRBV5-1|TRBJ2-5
TGCGCCAGCAGCCCGGACGGGACTAGCGGTGCCGAGACCCAGTACTTC
CASSPDGTSGAETQYF
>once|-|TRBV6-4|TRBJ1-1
TGTGCCAGCAGTGACTCTCCAGACCTCATGAACACTGAAGCTTTCTTT
CASSDSPDLMNTEAFF
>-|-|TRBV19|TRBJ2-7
TGTGCCAGTAGCTTAGGAACCTCCTACGAGCAGTACTTC
CASSLGTSYEQYF
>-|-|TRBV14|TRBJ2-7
TGTGCCAGCAGCCAAGTGAGGTCCTACGAGCAGTACTTC
CASSQVRSYEQYF
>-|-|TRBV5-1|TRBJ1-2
TGCGCCAGCAGCTTGGATCCATCCTCGGGGGGCTACACCTTC
CASSLDPSSGGYTF
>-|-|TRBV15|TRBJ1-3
TGTGCCACCAGCGCCCGACTCGCGAGCTCTGGAAACACCATATATTTT
CATSARLASSGNTIYF
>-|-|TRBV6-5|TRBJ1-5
TGTGCCAGCAGTCGCCAGAGGGACAGCAATCAGCCCCAGCATTTT
CASSRQRDSNQPQHF
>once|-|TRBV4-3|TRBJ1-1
TGCGCCAGCAGCCAACAGTACATGAACACTGAAGCTTTCTTT
CASSQQYMNTEAFF
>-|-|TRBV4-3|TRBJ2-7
TGCGCCAGCAGCCAAGAACAGTACGCGGGGAGCTCCTACGAGCAGTACTTC
CASSQEQYAGSSYEQYF
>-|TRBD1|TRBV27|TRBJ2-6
TGTGCCAGTACATCCGGGACAGGAAGCTCTGGGGCCAACGTCCTGACTTTC
CASTSGTGSSGANVLTF
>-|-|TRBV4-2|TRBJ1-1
TGTGCCAGCAGCCAAGAGCCACGCACTGAAGCTTTCTTT
CASSQEPRTEAFF
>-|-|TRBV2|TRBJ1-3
TGTGCCAGCACCCGGCAGGACGGAAACACCATATATTTT
CASTRQDGNTIYF
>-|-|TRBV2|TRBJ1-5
TGTGCCAGCAGCGAAGGTGGGACTGGTGAGCCCCAGCATTTT
CASSEGGTGEPQHF
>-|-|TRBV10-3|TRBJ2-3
TGTGCCATCAGTGAAACGGGGGCGCCTGGAGATACGCAGTATTTT
CAISETGAPGDTQYF
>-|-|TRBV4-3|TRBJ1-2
TGCGCCAGCAGCCAAGCTGGGACGGCTAACTATGGCTACACCTTC
CASSQAGTANYGYTF
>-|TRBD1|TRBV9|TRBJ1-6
TGTGCCAGCAGCCCGACAGGGGCAGGGTCACCCCTCCACTTT
CASSPTGAGSPLHF
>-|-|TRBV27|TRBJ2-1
TGTGCCAGCAGTTTATCCCCCGTCTATGAGCAGTTCTTC
CASSLSPVYEQFF
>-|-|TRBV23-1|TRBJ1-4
TGCGCCAGCAGTCAATCGACAGTTACTAATGAAAAACTGTTTTTT
CASSQSTVTNEKLFF
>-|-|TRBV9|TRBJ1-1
TGTGCCAGCTCGGGGGGGCTGGGCACTGAAGCTTTCTTT
CASSGGLGTEAFF
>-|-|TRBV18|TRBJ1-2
TGTGCCAGCTCACCCGACAGGAGAACGGGCTACACCTTC
CASSPDRRTGYTF
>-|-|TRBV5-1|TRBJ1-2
TGCGCCAGCAGCTTAGGTGAATATGGCTACACCTTC
CASSLGEYGYTF
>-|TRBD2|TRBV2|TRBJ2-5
TGTGCCAGCAGTGAAGCGCTTCGGGCTAGCGGGGGGCGCCAAGAGACCCAGTACTTC
CASSEALRASGGRQETQYF
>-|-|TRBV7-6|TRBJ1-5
TGTGCCAGCAGCTTGGATTCAAATCAGCCCCAGCATTTT
CASSLDSNQPQHF
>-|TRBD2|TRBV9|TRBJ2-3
TGTGCCAGCAGCCCGTTACGGGGGGGCCAGTATTTT
CASSPLRGGQYF
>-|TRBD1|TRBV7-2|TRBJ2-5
TGTGCCAGCAAGCCCGACAGGGGCCAAGAGACCCAGTACTTC
CASKPDRGQETQYF
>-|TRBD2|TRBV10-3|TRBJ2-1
TGTGCCATCAGTGAGTCGATGGCTAGCGGAGATTACAATGAGCAGTTCTTC
CAISESMASGDYNEQFF
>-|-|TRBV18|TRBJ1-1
TGTGCCAGCTCACCACTGTCAGGGCAGGTGAACACTGAAGCTTTCTTT
CASSPLSGQVNTEAFF
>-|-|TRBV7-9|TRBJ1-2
TGTGCCAGCAGCTTAGGGGCCCGCAGAGGCTATGGCTACACCTTC
CASSLGARRGYGYTF
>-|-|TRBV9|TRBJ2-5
TGTGCCAGCAGCGTAGTCCAGGGCGGGACCCAGTACTTC
CASSVVQGGTQYF
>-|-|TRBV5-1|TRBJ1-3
TGCGCCAGCAGCTGGGAGACGGGCTCTGGAAACACCATATATTTT
CASSWETGSGNTIYF
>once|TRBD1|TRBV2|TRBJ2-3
TGTGCCAGCAGTAGGGGACAGGGGGGAGCAGATACGCAGTATTTT
CASSRGQGGADTQYF
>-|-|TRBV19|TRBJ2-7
TGTGCCAGTACCCCCCGTCACGGGAGTCCCTACGAGCAGTACTTC
CASTPRHGSPYEQYF
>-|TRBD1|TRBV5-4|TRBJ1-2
TGTGCCAGCAGCTCCCGGGACAGGGGTTATTATGGCTACACCTTC
CASSSRDRGYYGYTF
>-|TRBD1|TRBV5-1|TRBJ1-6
TGCGCCAGCAGCTCCGGACAGGGGGATTCACCCCTCCACTTT
CASSSGQGDSPLHF
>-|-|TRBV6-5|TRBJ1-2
TGTGCCAGCAGTATGTTGTTAACCCGGGGCTACACCTTC
CASSMLLTRGYTF